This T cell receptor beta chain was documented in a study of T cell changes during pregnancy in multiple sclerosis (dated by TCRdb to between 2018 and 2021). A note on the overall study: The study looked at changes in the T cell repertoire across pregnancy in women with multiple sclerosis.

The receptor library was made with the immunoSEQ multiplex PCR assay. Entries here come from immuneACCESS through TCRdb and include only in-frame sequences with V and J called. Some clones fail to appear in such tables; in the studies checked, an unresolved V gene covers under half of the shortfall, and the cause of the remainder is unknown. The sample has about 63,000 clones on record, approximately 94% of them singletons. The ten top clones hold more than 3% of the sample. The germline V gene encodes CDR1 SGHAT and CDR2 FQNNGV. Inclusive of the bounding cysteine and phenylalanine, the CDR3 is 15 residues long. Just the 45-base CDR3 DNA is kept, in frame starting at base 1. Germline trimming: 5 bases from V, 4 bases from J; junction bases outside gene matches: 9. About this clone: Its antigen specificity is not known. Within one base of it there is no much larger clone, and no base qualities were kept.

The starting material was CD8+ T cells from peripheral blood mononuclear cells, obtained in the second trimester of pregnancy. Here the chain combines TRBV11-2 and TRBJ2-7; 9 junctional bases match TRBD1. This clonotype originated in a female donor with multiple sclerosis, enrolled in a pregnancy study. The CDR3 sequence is CASSPPGQGIYEQYF. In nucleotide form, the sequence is TGTGCCAGCAGCCCCCCGGGACAGGGAATTTACGAGCAGTACTTC.